These 12 T cell receptor beta chains came from one sample sequenced in a study of T cells in Graves' hyperthyroidism and ophthalmopathy. Amplified regions were TCR beta CDR3 sequences from RNA transcripts. A set of HTBI primers served as the primers for a first-round RT-PCR of the TCR CDR3. TCRdb fed the multiplex PCR reads into MiXCR, producing one record per CDR3 protein. The repertoire holds about 380,000 distinct CDR3 sequences, with less than 20% as singletons. Sequenced: blood. The receptor source for this set is a man aged 18 to 30 with Graves' ophthalmopathy.

Only a few counts were recorded for this clonotype. The chain uses TRBV6-9 and TRBJ2-2; D is unclear. Germline CDR1 and CDR2: MNHGY and SVAAGI. The CDR3 loop spans 12 amino acids. The V end was cut by 3 bases, the J end by 7 bases, with 6 bases between. The CDR3 bases are TGTGCCAGCAGTTACGGTATCGGGGAGCTGTTTTTT. The encoded protein is CASSYGIGELFF.

In this sample, this clonotype turned up many times. The chain combines TRBV2 with TRBJ1-5; D possibly corresponds to TRBD1 (5 bases). V lost 10 bases to trimming and J lost 2 bases, with 15 bases between them. This CDR3 comprises 14 residues. In germline, CDR1 is SNHLY, CDR2 FYNNEI. As DNA, the CDR3 is TGTGCCATCAGGGATGTGGGCGGCAATCAGCCCCAGCATTTT. The encoded protein is CAIRDVGGNQPQHF.

This clonotype was recorded a few times. This chain connects TRBV4-1 to TRBJ1-2; D is unclear. CDR3 size: 13 residues. V shed 0 bases and J shed 8 bases, with 10 bases lying between them. Per germline, CDR1 MGHRA and CDR2 YSYEKL. CDR3 nucleotides: TGCGCCAGCAGCCAAGAGAGCAAGTTCGGCTACACCTTC. Protein sequence: CASSQESKFGYTF.

This clonotype was picked up many times. This sequence joins TRBV7-9 and TRBJ1-2, with D possibly matching TRBD1 (6 bases). Trimming pared 3 bases from V and 4 bases from J, leaving 12 bases between. Germline CDR1 is SEHNR and CDR2 is FQNEAQ (reference sequence). This CDR3 has 14 amino acids. In nucleotides, the CDR3 is TGTGCCAGCAGCTTCCCGACGGGGGCCTATGGCTACACCTTC. It codes for CASSFPTGAYGYTF.

The chain is built from TRBV4-1 and TRBJ2-1; TRBD2 agrees at 9 bases. The germline gives CDR1 MGHRA, CDR2 YSYEKL. There are 16 residues in the CDR3. With 0 bases clipped from V and 3 bases from J, the junction kept 3 bases outside the gene matches. The CDR3 loop is CASSQDETSGYNEQFF. DNA of the CDR3: TGCGCCAGCAGCCAAGATGAGACTAGCGGCTACAATGAGCAGTTCTTC.

The sample holds many counts of this clonotype. V is TRBV28 and J is TRBJ1-6; possible D gene TRBD1, 6 bases. From germline, CDR1 is MDHEN and CDR2 SYDVKM. Trimming removed 7 bases from V and 9 bases from J, with 13 bases in between. The CDR3 is made up of 13 amino acids. The CDR3 reads CASTRQEGSPLHF. The CDR3 DNA reads TGTGCCAGCACTCGACAGGAGGGTTCACCCCTCCACTTT.

The genes are TRBV5-1 and TRBJ2-1; D may be TRBD2 (5 bases). Germline V CDR1 and CDR2: SGHRS, YFSETQ. Trimming removed 3 bases at V and 7 bases at J, with 17 bases between. This CDR3 has 15 residues. In DNA form, the CDR3 reads TGCGCCAGCAGCTCTCGGGGTCCCCTTGGAAATGAGCAGTTCTTC. It codes for CASSSRGPLGNEQFF. The complete variable domain, with remaining parts taken from reference TRBV5-1 and TRBJ2-1, reads KAGVTQTPRYLIKTRGQQVTLSCSPISGHRSVSWYQQTPGQGLQFLFEYFSETQRNKGNFPGRFSGRQFSNSRSEMNVSTLELGDSALYLCASSSRGPLGNEQFFGPGTRLTVL.

In this sample, this clonotype turned up a few times. The V call is TRBV27, the J call TRBJ2-5, with 8 bases lining up with TRBD2. Germline-derived CDR1 and CDR2 are MNHEY and SMNVEV (reference sequence). V trimming: 2 bases; J trimming: 4 bases; junction bases outside the gene matches: 6. This CDR3 spans 15 amino acids. The CDR3 bases are TGTGCCAGCAGTTTAGCGGGGGGAAGTGGAGAGACCCAGTACTTC. Its protein product is CASSLAGGSGETQYF.

The sample holds many counts of this clonotype. This sequence joins TRBV5-1 and TRBJ2-3; D might be TRBD1 or TRBD2, each matching 5 bases. The CDR3 has 14 residues. V was shortened by 0 bases and J by 6 bases, with 11 bases between the two germline ends. Germline values: CDR1 SGHRS, CDR2 YFSETQ. The CDR3 nucleotides are TGCGCCAGCAGCTTGGAGGGGAGTCCCGATACGCAGTATTTT. This encodes CASSLEGSPDTQYF.

In its sample, this clonotype was seen many times. This chain uses TRBV2 with TRBJ1-6; TRBD1 matches at 8 bases. The germline gives CDR1 SNHLY, CDR2 FYNNEI. With V trimmed by 3 bases and J by 8 bases, 6 bases remained unmatched. The CDR3 spans 15 residues. CDR3 bases: TGTGCCAGCAGTGATTCCACAGGGGGGCATTCACCCCTCCACTTT. Translated: CASSDSTGGHSPLHF.

The chain is built from TRBV2 and TRBJ1-2, with TRBD1 identical over 9 bases. The V and J ends lost 7 bases and 5 bases, in that order; junction bases with no gene match: 17. This CDR3 region has 17 residues. In germline, CDR1 is SNHLY, CDR2 FYNNEI. CDR3 amino acids: CASILQGAGGGGYGYTF. The CDR3 bases are TGTGCCAGCATACTACAGGGGGCTGGCGGGGGAGGATATGGCTACACCTTC.

This clonotype was seen only a few times. The CDR3 region is CASSLVLAGRTDTQYF. The DNA of the CDR3 is TGTGCCAGCAGCTTGGTACTAGCGGGCCGCACAGATACGCAGTATTTT. This sequence joins TRBV5-6 and TRBJ2-3; 9 bases are shared with TRBD2. J lost 1 base, V lost 0 bases, and 3 bases had no gene match. The CDR3 is 16 residues long. Germline assignment: CDR1 SGHDT and CDR2 YYEEEE.